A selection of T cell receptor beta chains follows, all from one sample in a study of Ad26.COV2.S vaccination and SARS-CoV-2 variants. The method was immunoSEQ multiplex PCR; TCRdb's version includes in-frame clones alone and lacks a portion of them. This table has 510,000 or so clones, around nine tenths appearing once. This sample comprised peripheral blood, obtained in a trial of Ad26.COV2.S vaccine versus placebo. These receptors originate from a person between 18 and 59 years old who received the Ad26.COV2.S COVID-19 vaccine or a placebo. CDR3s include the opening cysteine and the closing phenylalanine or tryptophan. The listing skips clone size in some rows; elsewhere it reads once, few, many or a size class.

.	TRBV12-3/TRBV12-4	CASTKRTGYEQYF
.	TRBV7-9	CASRQGQETQYF
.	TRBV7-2	CASSRGLYNEQFF
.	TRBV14	CASSQVLLPRETQYF
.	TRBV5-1	CASSLDQPDTQYF
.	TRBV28	CASINQPGGGYTF
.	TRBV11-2	CASSSLAGGSYNEQFF
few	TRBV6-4	CASSVLAGDHGELFF
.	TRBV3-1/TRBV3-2	CASSSGTQRETQYF
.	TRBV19	CASSQLRGPFNYGYTF
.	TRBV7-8	CASSPSVFPSQPQHF
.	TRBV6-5	CASSYFAGVGREQYF
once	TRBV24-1	CATSDSHRLDRRGGTGELFF
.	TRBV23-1	CASSQNGTGEGTQYF
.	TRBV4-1	CASSLEWESSYEQYF
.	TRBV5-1	CASSLALAGSSSYEQYF
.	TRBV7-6	CASSLEPTGTGELFF
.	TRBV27	CASSSAGRDRSQVTEAFF